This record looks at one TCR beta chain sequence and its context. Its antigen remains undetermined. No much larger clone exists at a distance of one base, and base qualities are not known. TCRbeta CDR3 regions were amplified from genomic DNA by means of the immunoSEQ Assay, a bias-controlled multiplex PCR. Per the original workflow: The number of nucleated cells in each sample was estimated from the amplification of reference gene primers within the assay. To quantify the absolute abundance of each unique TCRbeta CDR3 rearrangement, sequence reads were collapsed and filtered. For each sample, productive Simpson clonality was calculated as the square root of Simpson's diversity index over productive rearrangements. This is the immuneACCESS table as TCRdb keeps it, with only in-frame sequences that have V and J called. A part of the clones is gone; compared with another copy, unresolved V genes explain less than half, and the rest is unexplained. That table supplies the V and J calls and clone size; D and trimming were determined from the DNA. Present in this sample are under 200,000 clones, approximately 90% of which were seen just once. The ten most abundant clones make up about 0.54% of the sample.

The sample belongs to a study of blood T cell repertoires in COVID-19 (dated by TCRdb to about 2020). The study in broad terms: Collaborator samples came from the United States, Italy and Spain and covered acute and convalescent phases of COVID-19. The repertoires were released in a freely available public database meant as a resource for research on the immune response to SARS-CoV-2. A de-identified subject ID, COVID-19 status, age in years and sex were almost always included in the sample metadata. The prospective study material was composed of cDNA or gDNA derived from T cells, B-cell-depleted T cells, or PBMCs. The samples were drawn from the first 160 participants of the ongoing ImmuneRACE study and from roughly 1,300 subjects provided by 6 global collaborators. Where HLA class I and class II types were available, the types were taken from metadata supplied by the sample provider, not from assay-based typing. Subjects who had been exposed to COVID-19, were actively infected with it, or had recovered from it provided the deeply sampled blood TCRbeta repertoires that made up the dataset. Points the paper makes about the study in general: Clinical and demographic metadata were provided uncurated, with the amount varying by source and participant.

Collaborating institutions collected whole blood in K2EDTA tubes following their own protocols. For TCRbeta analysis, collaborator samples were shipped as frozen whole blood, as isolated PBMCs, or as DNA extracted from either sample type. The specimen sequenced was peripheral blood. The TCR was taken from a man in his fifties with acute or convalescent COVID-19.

The CDR3 region has the sequence CASSQSLAASGWYEQYF. The DNA reads TGCGCCAGCAGCCAGAGCTTGGCGGCTAGCGGGTGGTACGAGCAGTACTTC. The chain is assembled from TRBV4-1 and TRBJ2-7; 8 nucleotides in the junction match TRBD2. Via the germline V gene, CDR1 is MGHRA and CDR2 YSYEKL. Taken from cysteine to phenylalanine, the CDR3 has 17 residues. Here the CDR3 DNA is all that survives: 51 bases in frame from base 1. V is trimmed back by 3 bases and J by 4 bases, and the junction contains 14 bases that no gene match accounts for.